One and the same sample provided the 28 T cell receptor beta chains below, sequenced in a study of CD8+ T cells in alopecia areata. cDNA prepared by RNA extraction and subsequent reverse transcription served as the template for sequencing. The data were produced by immunoSEQ multiplex PCR, yet TCRdb's version contains in-frame clones alone and is incomplete. The sample has some 150,000 clones, about two thirds seen once; the top ten hold 35% to 40%. Source material: CD8+ T cells sorted from blood. These receptors were collected from a human donor in good health.

The chain employs TRBV11-2 and TRBJ2-1; TRBD2 matches 11 bases. CDR3 length: 18 amino acids. J gave up 8 bases and V 5 bases, and 17 bases lay outside the gene matches. Germline assignment: CDR1 SGHAT and CDR2 FQNNGV. In DNA form, the CDR3 reads TGTGCCAGCAGCCCCCCGGAACTAGCGGGAGCTCCTCGAGATGAGCAGTTCTTC. Amino acid sequence: CASSPPELAGAPRDEQFF.

This rearrangement joins TRBV9 to TRBJ2-2; unclear D gene. V dropped 0 bases and J dropped 4 bases, with 7 bases sitting between them. Germline-derived CDR1 and CDR2 are SGDLS and YYNGEE. CDR3 length: 14 residues. The CDR3 spells CASSVGRVTGELFF. In DNA form, the CDR3 reads TGTGCCAGCAGCGTAGGACGGGTCACCGGGGAGCTGTTTTTT.

Turning to this clone: One end of the junction varies from germline; a read error may be responsible. The CDR3 coding sequence is TGTGCCAGCAGTGTAGGGGTGGTCTACGATGAGCAGTTCTTC. Its protein product is CASSVGVVYDEQFF. This chain links TRBV6-5 with TRBJ2-1; the D gene is possibly TRBD1 (5 bases). Germline V gives CDR1 MNHEY, CDR2 SVGAGI. CDR3 length equals 14 residues.

V and J are TRBV7-9 and TRBJ2-7; 7 bases line up with TRBD1. The CDR3 sequence is 13 residues long. From germline, CDR1 is SEHNR and CDR2 FQNEAQ (reference sequence). The junction had 8 bases not matched to a gene; V was cut back by 6 bases and J by 6 bases. Written as DNA, the CDR3 is TGTGCCAGCAGAGAGGGGGCATCGCCCGAGCAGTACTTC. This sequence encodes CASREGASPEQYF.

This chain connects TRBV28 to TRBJ2-5; D ambiguous. The V gene lost 5 bases and the J gene lost 7 bases, with 17 bases spanning the gap. Germline values: CDR1 MDHEN, CDR2 SYDVKM. The CDR3 is 14 amino acids. The CDR3 DNA is TGTGCCAGCAGTACCCGTGGCCCCATGACGACCCAGTACTTC. Translating gives CASSTRGPMTTQYF.

This clone has just a few counts. This chain joins TRBV29-1 and TRBJ2-2; 10 bases fit TRBD2. The CDR3 is made up of 18 amino acids. V gave up 4 bases and J gave up 1 base; unmatched junction bases: 12. CDR1 and CDR2 from the germline V gene are SQVTM and ANQGSEA. The CDR3 DNA sequence: TGCAGCGTTGGTGGACTCGGACTAGCGGAGAAGAACACCGGGGAGCTGTTTTTT. It encodes CSVGGLGLAEKNTGELFF.

The CDR3 DNA reads TGTGCCGGGTATAACACCGGGGAGCTGTTTTTT. This codes for CAGYNTGELFF. The genes are TRBV30 and TRBJ2-2; D is uncertain. This CDR3 region has 11 residues. V was trimmed by 8 bases and J by 2 bases, leaving 6 bases between them. CDR1 is GTSNPN and CDR2 is SVGIG in the germline V gene (reference sequence).

V usage is TRBV29-1 and J usage is TRBJ2-1; 12 nucleotides line up with TRBD2. CDR1 and CDR2 (germline): SQVTM, ANQGSEA. The CDR3 sequence is 16 residues long. Trimming at V came to 1 base and at J to 7 bases, leaving 8 bases not matched to a gene. CDR3 sequence (DNA): TGCAGCGTTGAAGGGCGGTCTAGCGGGAGGGCGAATGAGCAGTTCTTC. As protein: CSVEGRSSGRANEQFF.

The gene calls are TRBV27 and TRBJ1-5; no reliable D call. The germline V gene encodes CDR1 MNHEY and CDR2 SMNVEV (reference sequence). This CDR3 is built from 16 residues. Trimming removed 2 bases at V and 5 bases at J, with 16 bases between. DNA for the CDR3: TGTGCCAGCAGTTTACTCCCCTCGGGTTCGGATCAGCCCCAGCATTTT. The encoded protein is CASSLLPSGSDQPQHF.

This rearrangement joins TRBV5-1 to TRBJ2-3; 7 nucleotides agree with TRBD1. CDR1 is SGHRS, CDR2 YFSETQ, per germline. The trim removed 4 bases at V and 4 bases at J, leaving 6 bases unmatched. The length of the CDR3 is 14 residues. DNA for the CDR3: TGCGCCAGCAGCCTGGGACAGAGGTCAGATACGCAGTATTTT. It is translated as CASSLGQRSDTQYF.

The sample holds one count of this clone. V gene TRBV30 combines with J gene TRBJ1-1; 8 positions agree with TRBD1. Germline V gene sequence: CDR1 GTSNPN, CDR2 SVGIG (reference sequence). This CDR3 spans 13 amino acids. Unmatched junction bases numbered 4, after V lost 2 bases and J lost 5 bases. The CDR3 spells CAWSQGAWTEAFF. CDR3 nucleotides: TGTGCCTGGAGTCAGGGGGCGTGGACTGAAGCTTTCTTT.

This clone came up once. This chain's CDR3 is CASSSSPGLAANEQFF. As DNA, the CDR3 is TGTGCCAGCAGTTCCTCCCCGGGACTAGCGGCTAATGAGCAGTTCTTC. V and J are TRBV28 and TRBJ2-1; 11 bases line up with TRBD2. Germline V gene data show CDR1 as MDHEN and CDR2 as SYDVKM. The CDR3 contains 16 residues. With 4 bases clipped from V and 7 bases from J, the junction kept 9 bases outside the gene matches.

The chain couples TRBV29-1 to TRBJ1-4; the D is unclear. The CDR3 is 13 amino acids. V was pared by 1 base and J by 10 bases, with 13 bases between. Germline V gene data show CDR1 as SQVTM and CDR2 as ANQGSEA. The CDR3 here is CSVEASGGGKLFF. CDR3 nucleotide sequence: TGCAGCGTTGAAGCCTCGGGTGGTGGAAAACTGTTTTTT.

This sequence joins TRBV9 and TRBJ2-1; 11 bases map to TRBD2. Germline V CDR1 and CDR2: SGDLS, YYNGEE. The CDR3 is 15 residues long. V trimming: 3 bases; J trimming: 7 bases; junction bases outside the gene matches: 6. CDR3 residues: CASSATSGSGNEQFF. The CDR3 region has the DNA TGTGCCAGCAGCGCCACTAGCGGGAGCGGGAATGAGCAGTTCTTC.

The chain couples TRBV19 to TRBJ2-2; D gene ambiguous. This CDR3 comprises 14 residues. Germline V gene lookup returns CDR1 LNHDA and CDR2 SQIVND (reference sequence). V was clipped by 3 bases and J by 0 bases, with 5 bases between them. For the CDR3, the DNA is TGTGCCAGTAGTATGATCGCGAACACCGGGGAGCTGTTTTTT. It encodes CASSMIANTGELFF.

This clone was detected only a few times. The CDR3 is CASSLVTPGPKSKNEQFF. The CDR3 region has the DNA TGTGCCAGCAGCTTAGTTACCCCCGGGCCAAAGAGTAAGAATGAGCAGTTCTTC. This rearrangement joins TRBV11-2 to TRBJ2-1; D unclear. V was shortened by 1 base and J by 7 bases, with 23 bases between the two germline ends. The CDR3 is made up of 18 amino acids. The germline V gene has CDR1 SGHAT and CDR2 FQNNGV.

The chain joins TRBV4-1 to TRBJ2-1, with TRBD1 matching 8 bases. The CDR3 is made up of 15 amino acids. J was trimmed by 7 bases and V by 4 bases; bases with no gene match: 9. Germline V gene sequence: CDR1 MGHRA, CDR2 YSYEKL. The CDR3 DNA reads TGCGCCAGCAGCCTTGGGACAGGTACTGGGAATGAGCAGTTCTTC. Translation: CASSLGTGTGNEQFF.

V usage is TRBV9 and J usage is TRBJ2-7; D is unclear. V lost 4 bases to trimming and J lost 3 bases, with 14 bases between them. This CDR3 is 14 amino acids long. CDR1 SGDLS and CDR2 YYNGEE come from the germline V gene. CDR3 residues: CASSPQSHSYEQYF. DNA of the CDR3: TGTGCCAGCAGCCCACAATCTCACAGCTACGAGCAGTACTTC.

This rearrangement joins TRBV7-6 to TRBJ2-2, with D unresolved. Germline-derived CDR1 and CDR2 are SGHVS and FNYEAQ. The CDR3 consists of 12 residues. Deletions cut 7 bases from V and 6 bases from J, with 9 bases between. CDR3 loop: CASTSAAGELFF. The CDR3 DNA follows: TGTGCCAGCACCTCGGCCGCCGGGGAGCTGTTTTTT.

Remarks on this clone: Other DNA sequences in this specimen translate into the identical CDR3. The V gene is TRBV5-1, the J gene TRBJ2-7; no reliable D call. V gave up 0 bases and J gave up 0 bases, with 4 bases separating them. The germline V gene encodes CDR1 SGHRS and CDR2 YFSETQ. This CDR3 region has 13 residues. DNA of the CDR3: TGCGCCAGCAGCTTGGGGGCCTCCTACGAGCAGTACTTC. This codes for CASSLGASYEQYF.

This clone occurred once. V is TRBV5-4 and J is TRBJ1-5; D is undetermined. CDR1 is SGHNT and CDR2 is YYREEE in the germline V gene (reference sequence). CDR3 length: 15 amino acids. The germline V and J ends were trimmed by 3 bases and 6 bases, with 16 bases remaining between them. The CDR3 reads CASSSPSMRSQPQHF. CDR3 in DNA: TGTGCCAGCAGCTCGCCATCCATGAGATCTCAGCCCCAGCATTTT.

The table lists this clone with many counts. This chain connects TRBV5-5 to TRBJ2-1; 10 nucleotides align to TRBD2. V gave up 0 bases and J gave up 3 bases; unmatched junction bases: 9. Germline CDR1 reads SGHKS; CDR2 reads YYEKEE (reference sequence). The CDR3 is 18 amino acids. The CDR3 DNA reads as TGTGCCAGCAGCTTGGTCCGGGGAAAGCGGGAGGGCTACAATGAGCAGTTCTTC. It codes for CASSLVRGKREGYNEQFF.

The gene calls are TRBV13 and TRBJ2-1; TRBD2 matches 12 bases. Germline V gives CDR1 PRHDT, CDR2 FYEKMQ (reference sequence). Unmatched junction bases numbered 6, after V lost 8 bases and J lost 7 bases. CDR3 size: 14 residues. The CDR3 nucleotides read TGTGCCAGCTCGACTAGCGGGAGAGGTAATGAGCAGTTCTTC. As protein: CASSTSGRGNEQFF.

The chain has TRBV28 and TRBJ1-5, with a weak D call TRBD1 (5 bases). The germline gives CDR1 MDHEN, CDR2 SYDVKM. This CDR3 is 15 amino acids long. V was clipped by 2 bases and J by 0 bases, with 8 bases between them. CDR3 sequence reads: CASSLGDYSNQPQHF. The CDR3 DNA follows: TGTGCCAGCAGTTTAGGGGACTATAGCAATCAGCCCCAGCATTTT. Together with reference TRBV28 and TRBJ1-5, the CDR3 gives the full variable domain: DVKVTQSSRYLVKRTGEKVFLECVQDMDHENMFWYRQDPGLGLRLIYFSYDVKMKEKGDIPEGYSVSREKKERFSLILESASTNQTSMYLCASSLGDYSNQPQHFGDGTRLSIL.

V gene TRBV19 combines with J gene TRBJ2-1, with D perhaps matching TRBD1 or TRBD2 (6 bases each). Between the trimmed V and J ends, which lost 3 bases and 7 bases, there was a span of 19 bases. This CDR3 spans 16 amino acids. Germline V gene lookup returns CDR1 LNHDA and CDR2 SQIVND (reference sequence). The CDR3 nucleotides read TGTGCCAGTAGTATCAAATTTAGCGGAGGGGGAAATGAGCAGTTCTTC. Translated, it gives CASSIKFSGGGNEQFF.

The V gene is TRBV28, the J gene TRBJ1-5, with D hard to call. With 0 bases removed from V and 0 bases from J, the gap between germline ends came to 9 bases. Germline V CDR1 and CDR2: MDHEN, SYDVKM. The CDR3 is made up of 16 amino acids. The CDR3 is CASSLWVEYSNQPQHF. The CDR3 DNA is TGTGCCAGCAGTTTATGGGTTGAGTATAGCAATCAGCCCCAGCATTTT.

This clone was detected once. This chain joins TRBV6-5 and TRBJ2-1; D not resolved. V dropped 5 bases and J dropped 5 bases, with 7 bases sitting between them. The CDR3 loop spans 12 amino acids. The V gene's germline CDR1 is MNHEY and CDR2 SVGAGI. In nucleotides, the CDR3 is TGTGCCAGCAGTGAGTTTAACAATGAGCAGTTCTTC. Its protein is CASSEFNNEQFF.

The chain couples TRBV30 to TRBJ2-1; 9 bases agree with TRBD2. V lost 5 bases and J lost 7; bases outside the gene matches: 9. This CDR3 has 14 amino acids. CDR1 is GTSNPN, CDR2 SVGIG, per germline (reference sequence). CDR3 sequence reads: CAWGQVAGANEQFF. The CDR3 DNA is TGTGCCTGGGGTCAGGTAGCGGGAGCGAATGAGCAGTTCTTC.